This T cell receptor (beta chain) was captured in a study of CD8 T cells in ankylosing spondylitis. Study results and caveats: Existing reports had already noted some motif variants in reactive arthritis synovial fluid and blood. Reported data indicate significant enrichment of disease-linked clones within matched ankylosing spondylitis synovial fluid. Clones linked to disease, bearing a CD8+ phenotype, were relatively rare in peripheral blood. A motif of roughly 8 highly homologous TCR beta variants was seen as apparently characteristic of ankylosing spondylitis blood.

This CDR3 is 13 amino acids long. Trimming stripped 4 bases from V and 7 bases from J, with 13 bases between. The TCR beta libraries were generated through quantitative 5'-RACE incorporating molecular barcodes. TCRdb processed the 5' RACE reads anew with MiXCR; each CDR3 protein has one entry. Here the sample spans about 440,000 distinct CDR3 sequences, 15% to 20% being singletons. As to this clonotype: Its antigen remains unidentified.

Sequencing was done on a sample of blood, either unsorted or a sorted T cell fraction (not recorded which). The V and J genes are TRBV12-3 or TRBV12-4 and TRBJ1-2, with D perhaps TRBD1 (6 bases). This sequence originates from a male donor with ankylosing spondylitis. The DNA of the CDR3 is TGTGCCAGCAGTTCAACAGGGTGGGGTGGCTACACCTTC. Protein sequence: CASSSTGWGGYTF.